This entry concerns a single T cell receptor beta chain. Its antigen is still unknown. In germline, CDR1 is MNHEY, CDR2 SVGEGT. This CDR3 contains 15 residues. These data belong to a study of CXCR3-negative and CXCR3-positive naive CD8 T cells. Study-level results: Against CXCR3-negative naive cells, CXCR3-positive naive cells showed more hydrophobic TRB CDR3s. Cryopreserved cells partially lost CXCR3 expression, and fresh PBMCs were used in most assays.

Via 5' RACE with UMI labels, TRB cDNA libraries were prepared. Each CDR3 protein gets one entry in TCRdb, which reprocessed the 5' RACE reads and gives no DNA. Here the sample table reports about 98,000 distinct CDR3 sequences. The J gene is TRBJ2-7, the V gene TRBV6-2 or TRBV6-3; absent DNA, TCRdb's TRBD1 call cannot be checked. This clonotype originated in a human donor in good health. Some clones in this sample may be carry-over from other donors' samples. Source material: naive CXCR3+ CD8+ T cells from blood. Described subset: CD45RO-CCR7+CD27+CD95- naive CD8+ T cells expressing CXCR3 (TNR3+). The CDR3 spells CASSYPRGPDYEQYF.